A selection of T cell receptor beta chains follows, all from one sample in a study of beta chain features in type 1 diabetes. Assay used: immunoSEQ multiplex PCR; TCRdb lists only in-frame clones, some missing. The sample shows around 300,000 clones, about 15% of them seen only once. The sample was central memory CD4+ T cells from blood. The receptors originated from a man aged 30 to 45 in good health. The CDR3 runs from the conserved cysteine through the conserved F or W. A D gene is named only where the DNA matches it firmly. Some rows mark clone size as missing; the rest say once, few, many or name a class of expanded clone.

TRBJ1-5	NA	TRBD1	TRBV7-2	CASSQMTGQYNQPQHF	TGTGCCAGCAGCCAAATGACGGGACAGTACAATCAGCCCCAGCATTTT
TRBJ2-1	few	NA	TRBV4-3	CASKRDTRNEQFF	TGCGCCAGCAAAAGGGACACTCGCAATGAGCAGTTCTTC
TRBJ1-2	NA	NA	TRBV11-2	CASSLRGGYTF	TGTGCCAGCAGCCTCCGTGGTGGCTACACCTTC
TRBJ2-7	NA	NA	TRBV5-6	CASSFGRSSYEQYF	TGTGCCAGCAGCTTTGGGAGGAGCTCCTACGAGCAGTACTTC
TRBJ2-2	once	NA	TRBV7-2	CASSRMSGRAGELFF	TGTGCCAGCAGCCGTATGTCAGGGCGGGCCGGGGAGCTGTTTTTT
TRBJ1-2	few	NA	TRBV7-8	CASSLLLASYGYTF	TGTGCCAGCAGCCTATTGTTGGCCTCCTATGGCTACACCTTC
TRBJ2-2	few	NA	TRBV11-2	CASSPRAAGELFF	TGTGCCAGCAGCCCCCGGGCGGCCGGGGAGCTGTTTTTT
TRBJ2-3	NA	NA	TRBV11-3	CASSFARADTQYF	TGTGCCAGCAGCTTTGCACGGGCAGATACGCAGTATTTT
TRBJ1-1	NA	NA	TRBV18	CASSPETGGGVWTEAFF	TGTGCCAGCTCACCTGAGACAGGAGGGGGGGTGTGGACTGAAGCTTTCTTT
TRBJ1-2	NA	NA	TRBV2	CASSDNADGYTF	TGTGCCAGCAGTGATAACGCAGATGGCTACACCTTC
TRBJ2-1	NA	NA	TRBV10-3	CASIGAVNNEQFF	TGTGCCAGCATTGGGGCCGTAAACAATGAGCAGTTCTTC
TRBJ2-7	few	NA	TRBV4-1	CASSQETTRREQYF	TGCGCCAGCAGCCAAGAAACAACCCGAAGGGAGCAGTACTTC
TRBJ1-5	NA	NA	TRBV28	CASQASNQPQHF	TGTGCCAGCCAGGCCAGCAATCAGCCCCAGCATTTT
TRBJ2-5	NA	NA	TRBV18	CASSPIARETQYF	TGTGCCAGCTCACCGATAGCTCGGGAGACCCAGTACTTC
TRBJ1-1	many	NA	TRBV18	CASSPPGGVGTEAFF	TGTGCCAGCTCACCACCAGGGGGTGTTGGCACTGAAGCTTTCTTT
TRBJ2-1	NA	TRBD2	TRBV2	CASSDSGLARLF	TGTGCCAGCAGTGATTCTGGACTAGCGCGTCTCTTC
TRBJ1-1	few	NA	TRBV9	CASSVALGTPEAFF	TGTGCCAGCAGCGTAGCTTTAGGGACCCCTGAAGCTTTCTTT
TRBJ1-1	few	NA	TRBV11-3	CASSPQGNTEAFF	TGTGCCAGCAGCCCGCAGGGGAACACTGAAGCTTTCTTT
TRBJ2-4	few	NA	TRBV18	CASSPPNRELAKNIQYF	TGTGCCAGCTCCCCACCTAATCGGGAACTAGCCAAAAACATTCAGTACTTC
TRBJ1-3	once	NA	TRBV7-2	CASSARTAGNTIYF	TGTGCCAGCAGCGCCAGGACCGCTGGAAACACCATATATTTT
TRBJ2-5	few	NA	TRBV7-9	CASSSQDRPVPKETQYF	TGTGCCAGCAGCTCCCAAGACCGCCCGGTCCCAAAAGAGACCCAGTACTTC
TRBJ2-2	few	TRBD1	TRBV6-1	CAGRQGATGELFF	TGTGCCGGACGACAGGGAGCAACCGGGGAGCTGTTTTTT
TRBJ1-1	NA	TRBD1	TRBV25-1	CASSEYKGANTEAFF	TGTGCCAGCAGTGAATACAAGGGGGCGAACACTGAAGCTTTCTTT
TRBJ2-3	few	NA	TRBV7-2	CASRPAVGPTATQYF	TGTGCCAGCAGACCAGCGGTTGGCCCAACGGCTACGCAGTATTTT
TRBJ2-2	few	NA	TRBV9	CASSVTRSTGELFF	TGTGCCAGCAGCGTTACTAGATCCACCGGGGAGCTGTTTTTT
TRBJ2-5	NA	NA	TRBV15	CATSREPRETQYF	TGTGCCACCAGCAGAGAGCCCAGGGAGACCCAGTACTTC
TRBJ1-1	NA	TRBD1	TRBV9	CASSVATGQVNTEAFF	TGTGCCAGCAGCGTAGCTACTGGACAGGTGAACACTGAAGCTTTCTTT
TRBJ1-2	NA	NA	TRBV7-2	CASSSPTDGYTF	TGTGCCAGCAGCTCCCCGACAGACGGCTACACCTTC
TRBJ2-1	few	NA	TRBV7-2	CASSRERATYNEQFF	TGTGCCAGCAGCCGCGAGCGGGCGACCTACAATGAGCAGTTCTTC
TRBJ2-1	few	TRBD1	TRBV6-5	CASSSGTDNEQFF	TGTGCCAGCAGTTCCGGGACAGACAATGAGCAGTTCTTC
TRBJ2-3	NA	TRBD2	TRBV9	CASSVNPNSGGDTQYF	TGTGCCAGCAGCGTAAACCCCAATAGCGGGGGAGATACGCAGTATTTT
TRBJ1-1	many	NA	TRBV7-9	CASSPDTANTEAFF	TGTGCCAGCAGCCCTGACACAGCGAACACTGAAGCTTTCTTT
TRBJ2-7	NA	NA	TRBV29-1	CSVVQGYTYEQYF	TGCAGCGTTGTTCAGGGGTATACCTACGAGCAGTACTTC
TRBJ2-7	few	NA	TRBV10-3	CAISSATALSSYEQYF	TGTGCCATCAGTTCCGCGACAGCCCTGAGCTCCTACGAGCAGTACTTC
TRBJ2-5	NA	NA	TRBV4-3	CASSQGLGRETQYF	TGCGCCAGCAGCCAAGGACTAGGGAGGGAGACCCAGTACTTC
TRBJ1-2	NA	NA	TRBV2	CASSEQGGLYGYTF	TGTGCCAGCAGTGAACAGGGAGGCCTCTATGGCTACACCTTC
TRBJ2-1	NA	NA	TRBV5-5	CASSSRDLTNNEQFF	TGTGCCAGCAGCAGCCGGGACTTGACGAACAATGAGCAGTTCTTC
TRBJ1-5	few	NA	TRBV19	CASSMDSVYQPQHF	TGTGCCAGTAGTATGGACAGTGTATATCAGCCCCAGCATTTT
TRBJ2-1	NA	NA	TRBV29-1	CSVEELANEQFF	TGCAGCGTTGAAGAACTAGCCAATGAGCAGTTCTTC
TRBJ1-1	NA	NA	TRBV11-3	CASSRSSIEAFF	TGTGCCAGCAGTCGGAGTAGTATTGAAGCTTTCTTT
TRBJ2-2	many	NA	TRBV10-3	CAINGIDTGELFF	TGTGCCATCAACGGGATAGACACCGGGGAGCTGTTTTTT
TRBJ2-1	many	NA	TRBV27	CASRGRVSSYNEQFF	TGTGCCAGCAGGGGCAGGGTAAGCTCCTACAATGAGCAGTTCTTC
TRBJ1-5	few	NA	TRBV7-2	CASSFHYTSNQPQHF	TGTGCCAGCAGCTTTCATTACACTAGCAATCAGCCCCAGCATTTT
TRBJ2-7	few	TRBD2	TRBV7-2	CASSSLAGGIYEQYF	TGTGCCAGCAGCTCGCTAGCGGGGGGAATCTACGAGCAGTACTTC
TRBJ1-1	NA	NA	TRBV7-6	CASSLASSVHTEAFF	TGTGCCAGCAGCTTAGCGTCCAGCGTTCACACTGAAGCTTTCTTT
TRBJ2-1	many	NA	TRBV12-5	CASVQTSTHNEQFF	TGTGCTAGTGTCCAGACTAGTACCCACAATGAGCAGTTCTTC
TRBJ1-4	few	NA	TRBV5-6	CASSLGRPNEKLFF	TGTGCCAGCAGCTTAGGACGGCCCAATGAAAAACTGTTTTTT
TRBJ1-2	few	TRBD1	TRBV6-6	CASSNGQATNYGYTF	TGTGCCAGCAGTAATGGACAGGCGACTAACTATGGCTACACCTTC
TRBJ2-1	few	TRBD2	TRBV25-1	CASSGTSGRPPYNEQFF	TGTGCCAGCAGTGGGACTAGCGGGAGGCCCCCTTACAATGAGCAGTTCTTC
TRBJ1-1	few	TRBD1	TRBV5-4	CASSLGRTGPNTEAFF	TGTGCCAGCAGCTTGGGTCGGACAGGACCTAACACTGAAGCTTTCTTT
TRBJ2-3	few	NA	TRBV4-1	CASSQEPAAGADTQYF	TGCGCCAGCAGCCAAGAACCGGCGGCCGGGGCAGATACGCAGTATTTT
TRBJ1-2	NA	NA	TRBV18	CASSQGQRQGYTF	TGTGCCAGCTCCCAGGGGCAACGGCAAGGCTACACCTTC
TRBJ2-1	NA	NA	TRBV4-1	CASSQVSGYNEQFF	TGCGCCAGCAGCCAAGTCTCGGGGTACAATGAGCAGTTCTTC
TRBJ2-6	few	NA	TRBV5-1	CASSPVSSPNVLTF	TGCGCCAGCAGCCCCGTGAGTAGTCCCAACGTCCTGACTTTC
TRBJ2-3	few	NA	TRBV11-2	CASSLVVGHTDTQYF	TGTGCCAGCAGCTTGGTGGTGGGGCACACAGATACGCAGTATTTT
TRBJ1-2	few	NA	TRBV7-2	CASSSSRGYTF	TGTGCCAGCAGCTCAAGTCGAGGCTACACCTTC